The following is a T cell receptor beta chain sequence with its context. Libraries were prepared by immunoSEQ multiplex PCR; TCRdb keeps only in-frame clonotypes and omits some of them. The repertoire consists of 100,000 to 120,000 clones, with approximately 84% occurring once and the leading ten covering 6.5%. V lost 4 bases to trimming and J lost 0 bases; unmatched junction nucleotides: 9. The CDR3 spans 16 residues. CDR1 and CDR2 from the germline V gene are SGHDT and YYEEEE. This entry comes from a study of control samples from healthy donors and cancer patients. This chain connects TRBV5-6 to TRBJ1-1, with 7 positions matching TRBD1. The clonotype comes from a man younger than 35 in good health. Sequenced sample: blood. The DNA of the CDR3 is TGTGCCAGCAGCCCCGGGACAGATCTCATGAACACTGAAGCTTTCTTT. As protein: CASSPGTDLMNTEAFF.